The 19 T cell receptor beta chains presented below share a single source sample, sequenced in a study of T cell clones after liver transplantation. The repertoire was sequenced with immunoSEQ multiplex PCR; TCRdb's copy has only in-frame clones and lacks some. This sample has some 60,000 clones, with about 71% found just once. Sequencing was performed on CD4+ T cells from blood, taken at the approximately 16-month timepoint. Receptor source: a human patient who received a liver transplant. The T cells may come from the graft donor.

V is TRBV5-1 and J is TRBJ1-6; D possibly corresponds to TRBD1 (6 bases). V lost 5 bases and J lost 7, with 16 bases in between. The V gene's germline CDR1 is SGHRS and CDR2 YFSETQ. The CDR3 is 15 amino acids. CDR3 nucleotide sequence: TGCGCCAGCAGTCCGGACAGTACCCAAAATTCACCCCTCCACTTT. Protein sequence: CASSPDSTQNSPLHF.

With regard to this clone: The germline gene is not matched at one end of the junction; a read error may be the cause. This chain joins TRBV7-8 and TRBJ2-1; 7 nucleotides align to TRBD2. This CDR3 region has 16 residues. CDR1 and CDR2 from the germline V gene are SGHVS and FQNEAQ. The CDR3 protein is CASRLGSGGTKYEQFF. The CDR3 DNA reads as TGTGCCAGCAGATTAGGGTCGGGAGGAACCAAGTATGAGCAGTTCTTC.

The chain recombines TRBV18 with TRBJ2-5, with unresolved D. V lost 3 bases and J 5 bases, leaving 7 bases between the germline ends. This CDR3 has 12 amino acids. Germline V gene lookup returns CDR1 KGHSH and CDR2 LQKENI. CDR3 in amino acids: CASSPGHETQYF. The CDR3 coding sequence is TGTGCCAGCTCACCCGGCCACGAGACCCAGTACTTC.

The rearrangement joins TRBV6-4 to TRBJ2-4, with D maybe TRBD2 (5 bases). Trimming left V 3 bases short and J 0 bases short, with 12 bases between. CDR3 length equals 16 residues. Germline lookup yields CDR1 MRHNA and CDR2 SNTAGT. CDR3 residues: CASSEGSGLAKNIQYF. DNA of the CDR3: TGTGCCAGCAGTGAAGGTTCGGGGTTAGCCAAAAACATTCAGTACTTC.

J is TRBJ2-1 and V is TRBV6-1; 13 positions agree with TRBD2. The CDR3 consists of 15 residues. Trimming took 3 bases from V and 5 from J; bases not matched to a gene: 1. The germline CDR1 and CDR2 sequences are MNHNS and SASEGT. The DNA of the CDR3 is TGTGCCAGCAGTGAGACTAGCGGGGGGAACAATGAGCAGTTCTTC. Residues: CASSETSGGNNEQFF.

This chain joins TRBV29-1 and TRBJ2-2; TRBD1 might be the D (6 bases). Trimming removed 4 bases from V and 14 bases from J, with 20 bases in between. CDR3 length: 13 residues. Germline V lookup: CDR1 SQVTM, CDR2 ANQGSEA. The DNA for the CDR3 is TGCAGCGTTGTGGGGGCCGAGGTTGGGAGTCTGTTTTTT. It is translated as CSVVGAEVGSLFF.

This clone was picked up a small number of times. The chain joins TRBV7-9 to TRBJ2-2; D ambiguous. The V and J ends lost 8 bases and 12 bases respectively, with 10 bases between them. The CDR3 is made up of 10 amino acids. Germline V gives CDR1 SEHNR, CDR2 FQNEAQ (reference sequence). Here the CDR3 reads CASGPRKLFF. The CDR3 DNA reads TGTGCCAGCGGGCCTCGAAAGCTGTTTTTT.

The genes are TRBV9 and TRBJ2-1; TRBD1 matches at 7 bases. The CDR3 is made up of 15 amino acids. V was clipped by 4 bases and J by 5 bases; unmatched bases: 9. From germline, CDR1 is SGDLS and CDR2 YYNGEE. In DNA, the CDR3 is TGTGCCAGCAGCCTAGGGGGCATGGTTGACAATGAGCAGTTCTTC. Encoded protein: CASSLGGMVDNEQFF.

The rearrangement joins TRBV29-1 to TRBJ2-3; D gene ambiguous. The V end was cut by 0 bases, the J end by 4 bases, with 8 bases between. This CDR3 spans 13 amino acids. Germline V lookup: CDR1 SQVTM, CDR2 ANQGSEA. Here the CDR3 DNA reads TGCAGCGTTGAAGAGGCGTGGGCAGATACGCAGTATTTT. Its protein product is CSVEEAWADTQYF.

This chain connects TRBV5-3 to TRBJ1-5; 9 nucleotides agree with TRBD1. TRBV5-3 is an open reading frame whose function is uncertain. This CDR3 spans 15 amino acids. The junction had 4 bases not matched to a gene; V was cut back by 4 bases and J by 2 bases. CDR3 residues: CARSPGDRGNQPQHF. CDR3 in DNA: TGTGCCAGAAGCCCGGGGGACAGGGGCAATCAGCCCCAGCATTTT.

V is TRBV6-5 and J is TRBJ2-1; D gene unclear. Germline loops: CDR1 MNHEY, CDR2 SVGAGI. Trimming shortened V by 6 bases and J by 1 base, and 13 bases separated the two germline ends. The CDR3 length is 15 residues. CDR3 nucleotides: TGTGCCAGCAGCCCCTCGTGGGGTTCCTACAATGAGCAGTTCTTC. As protein: CASSPSWGSYNEQFF.

The chain has TRBV30 and TRBJ2-2; D not resolved. The V gene lost 3 bases and the J gene lost 7 bases, with 6 bases spanning the gap. Per germline, CDR1 GTSNPN and CDR2 SVGIG (reference sequence). CDR3 length: 11 amino acids. Here the CDR3 DNA reads TGTGCCTGGAGACGAGGCGGGGAGCTGTTTTTT. This translates into CAWRRGGELFF.

The chain links TRBV7-2 to TRBJ2-7; unclear D gene. The V and J ends lost 1 base and 0 bases respectively, with 10 bases between them. The germline V gene has CDR1 SGHTA and CDR2 FQGNSA. CDR3 size: 15 residues. The DNA for the CDR3 is TGTGCCAGCAGCTTAGGGGTGGGGTACTCCTACGAGCAGTACTTC. Translating it yields CASSLGVGYSYEQYF.

The chain's CDR3 is CASSFLGGKSSGANVLTF. CDR3 DNA sequence: TGTGCCAGCAGTTTTTTGGGAGGAAAGAGCTCTGGGGCCAACGTCCTGACTTTC. The V call is TRBV27, the J call TRBJ2-6; possibly TRBD2 for D (6 bases). Germline CDR1 and CDR2: MNHEY and SMNVEV (reference sequence). Trimming removed 3 bases at V and 0 bases at J, with 15 bases between. The CDR3 length is 18 residues.

The J gene is TRBJ2-7, the V gene TRBV11-2, with 8 bases that match TRBD1. Germline V CDR1 and CDR2: SGHAT, FQNNGV. The CDR3 covers 15 residues. The V segment lost 4 bases and the J segment 2 bases; nucleotides outside the gene matches: 7. As DNA, the CDR3 is TGTGCCAGCAGCTACCCGGGACAGGAGACCTACGAGCAGTACTTC. As protein: CASSYPGQETYEQYF. The full variable domain, with the rest looked up from reference TRBV11-2 and TRBJ2-7, is EAGVAQSPRYKIIEKRQSVAFWCNPISGHATLYWYQQILGQGPKLLIQFQNNGVVDDSQLPKDRFSAERLKGVDSTLKIQPAKLEDSAVYLCASSYPGQETYEQYFGPGTRLTVT.

The chain joins TRBV30 to TRBJ1-5; 11 bases are a match to TRBD1. Trimming at V came to 1 base and at J to 6 bases, leaving 5 bases not matched to a gene. The CDR3 consists of 15 residues. Germline V gene lookup returns CDR1 GTSNPN and CDR2 SVGIG (reference sequence). The CDR3 DNA reads as TGTGCCTGGAGTGCCGGACAGGGGGCTCGTCAGCCCCAGCATTTT. This codes for CAWSAGQGARQPQHF.

The chain employs TRBV27 and TRBJ2-2; 8 nucleotides agree with TRBD2. V lost 5 bases and J lost 6; bases outside the gene matches: 17. CDR1 and CDR2 (germline): MNHEY, SMNVEV (reference sequence). The CDR3 has 18 amino acids. CDR3 amino acids: CASSGLGVSGAEAGELFF. As DNA, the CDR3 is TGTGCCAGCAGTGGATTAGGGGTTAGCGGGGCCGAGGCCGGGGAGCTGTTTTTT.

This clone was recorded at least ten times. Other DNA sequences in this sample translate to the same CDR3. The genes are TRBV7-6 and TRBJ1-3, with 7 positions matching TRBD1. J gave up 4 bases and V 5 bases, and 5 bases lay outside the gene matches. The CDR3 has 14 residues. Per the germline V gene, CDR1 is SGHVS and CDR2 is FNYEAQ. CDR3 bases: TGTGCCAGCAGCCCCAGGGACAGCGGAAACACCATATATTTT. Protein: CASSPRDSGNTIYF.

This rearrangement joins TRBV29-1 to TRBJ2-5, with TRBD1 matching 9 bases. The CDR3 spans 13 residues. J was trimmed by 4 bases and V by 7 bases; bases with no gene match: 7. The germline V gene encodes CDR1 SQVTM and CDR2 ANQGSEA. The CDR3 loop is CSGGTGKGETQYF. DNA of the CDR3: TGCAGCGGCGGGACAGGGAAAGGAGAGACCCAGTACTTC.